These T cell receptor beta chains were read from a single sample in a study of control samples from healthy donors and cancer patients. The repertoire was sequenced with immunoSEQ multiplex PCR; TCRdb's copy has only in-frame clones and lacks some. The sample carries around 55,000 clones, roughly 87% recorded once. The sample consisted of blood. Receptors originate from a man over 45 in good health. CDR3s leave out the opening cysteine and the closing phenylalanine or tryptophan. D genes are given only for firm matches. Part of the rows lack a size; the others show once, few, many or a class for expanded clones.

D: TRBD2; size: .; V: TRBV30; J: TRBJ2-7; CDR3: AWSVLSGRTEQY
D: TRBD2; size: .; V: TRBV5-1; J: TRBJ2-5; CDR3: ASSPGTTTYQETQY
D: .; size: .; V: TRBV20-1; J: TRBJ2-1; CDR3: SARDLEKQF
D: .; size: .; V: TRBV5-6; J: TRBJ1-4; CDR3: ASSGEGEKLF
D: TRBD2; size: .; V: TRBV5-1; J: TRBJ2-7; CDR3: ASGLAGVEDEQY
D: .; size: .; V: TRBV2; J: TRBJ1-5; CDR3: ASIGRINQPQH
D: TRBD1; size: .; V: TRBV6-5; J: TRBJ2-5; CDR3: ASSRTGEETQY
D: .; size: .; V: TRBV27; J: TRBJ2-1; CDR3: ASSGTDSSYNEQF
D: TRBD2; size: .; V: TRBV18; J: TRBJ2-3; CDR3: ASSPSSGRTQY
D: TRBD2; size: .; V: TRBV5-1; J: TRBJ2-7; CDR3: ASSLSPSGRTTFYEQY
D: .; size: .; V: TRBV19; J: TRBJ1-5; CDR3: ASSSGRAQGRQPQH
D: .; size: .; V: TRBV10-1; J: TRBJ2-1; CDR3: ASSEDPYNEQF
D: .; size: few; V: TRBV10-3; J: TRBJ1-1; CDR3: AIRGIAETEAF
D: TRBD2; size: .; V: TRBV28; J: TRBJ2-7; CDR3: ASRRTSGSYEQY
D: TRBD1; size: once; V: TRBV5-1; J: TRBJ2-2; CDR3: ASSLGDRANTGELF
D: TRBD2; size: .; V: TRBV4-2; J: TRBJ2-7; CDR3: ASSQDWTSVDLSYEQY
D: .; size: .; V: TRBV21-1; J: TRBJ1-1; CDR3: ASSNKKGYTEAF
D: .; size: once; V: TRBV6-5; J: TRBJ2-5; CDR3: ASRGGLVMQETQY
D: .; size: .; V: TRBV11-1; J: TRBJ1-1; CDR3: ASSLQNTEAF
D: .; size: .; V: TRBV10-3; J: TRBJ2-5; CDR3: AISEGVAEPGTQY
D: .; size: .; V: TRBV6-2/TRBV6-3; J: TRBJ1-3; CDR3: ASSYLRTVSGNTIY
D: .; size: .; V: TRBV6-2/TRBV6-3; J: TRBJ1-1; CDR3: ASSPGGLPGNTEAF
D: .; size: .; V: TRBV7-3; J: TRBJ2-3; CDR3: ASSPTDTDTQY
D: TRBD2; size: .; V: TRBV9; J: TRBJ2-7; CDR3: ASSLYSSGFTSEQY
D: .; size: .; V: TRBV5-1; J: TRBJ2-1; CDR3: ASSPSGGYNEQF
D: TRBD1; size: few; V: TRBV5-6; J: TRBJ2-7; CDR3: ASSFWDRDEQY
D: .; size: .; V: TRBV19; J: TRBJ1-3; CDR3: ASSLRTLGTGNTIY
D: TRBD1; size: .; V: TRBV4-2; J: TRBJ2-3; CDR3: ASSQDPRTGYADTQY
D: .; size: .; V: TRBV11-1; J: TRBJ2-5; CDR3: ASSLNEGQETQY
D: TRBD1; size: .; V: TRBV27; J: TRBJ1-5; CDR3: ASKGTGEDSNQPQH
D: .; size: .; V: TRBV7-9; J: TRBJ2-7; CDR3: ASSLGQATYEQY
D: .; size: .; V: TRBV11-2; J: TRBJ1-4; CDR3: ASSSTATRLTNEKLF
D: .; size: .; V: TRBV11-3; J: TRBJ1-2; CDR3: ASSRPNERGYT
D: TRBD1; size: .; V: TRBV19; J: TRBJ1-6; CDR3: ASMMGTVNSPLH
D: .; size: .; V: TRBV9; J: TRBJ2-5; CDR3: ASSLRGDSLETQY
D: .; size: medium-sized; V: TRBV6-6; J: TRBJ1-5; CDR3: ASTQRDTGNQPQH
D: .; size: .; V: TRBV5-1; J: TRBJ2-3; CDR3: ASSLMGTDTQY
D: TRBD2; size: .; V: TRBV27; J: TRBJ2-3; CDR3: ASSWGGRTDTQY
D: .; size: once; V: TRBV24-1; J: TRBJ2-5; CDR3: ATSENTGKQETQY
D: .; size: .; V: TRBV7-8; J: TRBJ2-6; CDR3: ASAPFSGANVLT
D: .; size: .; V: TRBV2; J: TRBJ1-3; CDR3: ASSPQGGNTIY
D: TRBD1; size: .; V: TRBV13; J: TRBJ1-2; CDR3: ASSLRGLGYT